The 4 T cell receptor beta chains below come from one sample, sequenced in a study of blood T cell repertoires in COVID-19. Measured with immunoSEQ multiplex PCR; TCRdb has only the in-frame clones, and not every one. This table holds under 350,000 clones, 75% to 90% found once. The sample comprised PBMCs or T cells enriched from blood (not recorded which). The receptors stem from a woman aged 40 to 55 who had recovered from COVID-19.

This chain joins TRBV5-1 and TRBJ1-2; a weak D match, TRBD1 (5 bases). The CDR3 sequence is 14 residues long. V shed 3 bases and J shed 7 bases, with 16 bases lying between them. Looked up from germline, CDR1 is SGHRS and CDR2 is YFSETQ. The CDR3 coding sequence is TGCGCCAGCAGCTCGGAGTACAGGCGCCGTGGCTACACCTTC. Residues: CASSSEYRRRGYTF.

The chain employs TRBV5-1 and TRBJ1-4, with D uncertain. The germline V and J ends were trimmed by 2 bases and 8 bases, with 13 bases remaining between them. This CDR3 comprises 14 residues. Germline V gene sequence: CDR1 SGHRS, CDR2 YFSETQ. CDR3: CASSLTDKREKLFF. The CDR3 DNA sequence: TGCGCCAGCAGCTTAACCGACAAGCGGGAAAAACTGTTTTTT.

The chain joins TRBV7-2 to TRBJ2-3; a weak D match, TRBD2 (5 bases). Trimming took 4 bases from V and 1 from J, leaving 6 bases between them. The CDR3 sequence is 13 residues long. CDR1 is SGHTA and CDR2 is FQGNSA in the germline V gene. CDR3 residues: CASSSEGTDTQYF. CDR3 DNA sequence: TGTGCCAGCAGCTCGGAGGGCACAGATACGCAGTATTTT.

The chain links TRBV24-1 to TRBJ2-5, with 14 bases that match TRBD2. V trimming: 4 bases; J trimming: 7 bases; junction bases outside the gene matches: 4. CDR1 is KGHDR and CDR2 is SFDVKD in the germline V gene. This CDR3 spans 15 amino acids. The CDR3 bases are TGTGCCACCAGTGAATCCGGACTAGCGGGAGGGACCCAGTACTTC. It translates to CATSESGLAGGTQYF.